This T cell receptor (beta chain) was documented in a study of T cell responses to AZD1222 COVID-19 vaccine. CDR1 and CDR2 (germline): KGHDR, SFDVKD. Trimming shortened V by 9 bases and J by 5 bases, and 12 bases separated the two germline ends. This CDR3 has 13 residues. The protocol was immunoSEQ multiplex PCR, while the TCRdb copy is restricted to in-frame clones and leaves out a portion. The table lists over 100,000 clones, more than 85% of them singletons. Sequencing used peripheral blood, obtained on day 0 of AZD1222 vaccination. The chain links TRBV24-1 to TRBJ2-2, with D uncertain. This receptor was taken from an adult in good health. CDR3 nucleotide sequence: TGTGCCACCTCGGCCGCGAGGACCGGGGAGCTGTTTTTT. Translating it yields CATSAARTGELFF.